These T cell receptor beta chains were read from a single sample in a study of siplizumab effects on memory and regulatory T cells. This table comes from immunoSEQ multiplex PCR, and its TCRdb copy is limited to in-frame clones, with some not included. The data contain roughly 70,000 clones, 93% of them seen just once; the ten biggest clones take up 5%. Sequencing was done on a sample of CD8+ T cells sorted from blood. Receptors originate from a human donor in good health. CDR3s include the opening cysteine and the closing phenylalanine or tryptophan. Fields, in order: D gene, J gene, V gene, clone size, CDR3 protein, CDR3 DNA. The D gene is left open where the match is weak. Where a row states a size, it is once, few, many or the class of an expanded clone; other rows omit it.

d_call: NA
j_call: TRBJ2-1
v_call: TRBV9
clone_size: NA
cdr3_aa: CASSVGADPGSYNEQFF
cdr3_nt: TGTGCCAGCAGCGTAGGTGCAGACCCCGGCTCCTACAATGAGCAGTTCTTC

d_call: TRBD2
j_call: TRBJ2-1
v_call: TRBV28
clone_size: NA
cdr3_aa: CASSLSGGNHNEQFF
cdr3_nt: TGTGCCAGCAGTTTGAGCGGGGGGAACCACAATGAGCAGTTCTTC

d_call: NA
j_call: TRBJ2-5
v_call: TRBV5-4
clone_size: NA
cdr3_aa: CASSLPPGETQYF
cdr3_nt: TGTGCCAGCAGTCTCCCCCCCGGGGAGACCCAGTACTTC

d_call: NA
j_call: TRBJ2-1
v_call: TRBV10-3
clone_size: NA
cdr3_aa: CAISGGADEQFF
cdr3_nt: TGTGCCATCAGTGGCGGCGCTGATGAGCAGTTCTTC

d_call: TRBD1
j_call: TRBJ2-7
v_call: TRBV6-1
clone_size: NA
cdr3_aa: CASLLGTGGYEQYF
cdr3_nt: TGTGCCAGCTTGTTGGGGACAGGGGGCTACGAGCAGTACTTC

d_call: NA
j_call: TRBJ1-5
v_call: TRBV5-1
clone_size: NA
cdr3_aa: CASNQPQHF
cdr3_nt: TGCGCCAGCAATCAGCCCCAGCATTTT

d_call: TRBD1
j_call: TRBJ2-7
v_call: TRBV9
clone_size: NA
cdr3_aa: CASSVGDSYEQYF
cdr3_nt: TGTGCCAGCAGCGTTGGGGACAGCTACGAGCAGTACTTC

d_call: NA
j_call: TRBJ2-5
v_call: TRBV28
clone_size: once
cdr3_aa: CASSFRIATQETQYF
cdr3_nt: TGTGCCAGCAGTTTCCGAATAGCGACACAAGAGACCCAGTACTTC

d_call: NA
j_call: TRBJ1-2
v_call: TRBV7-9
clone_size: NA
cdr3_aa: CASSSTRDNYGYTF
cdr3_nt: TGTGCCAGCAGCTCAACCCGGGACAACTATGGCTACACCTTC

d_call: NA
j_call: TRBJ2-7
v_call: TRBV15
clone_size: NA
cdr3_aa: CATSRILKTTPPYEQYF
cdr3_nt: TGTGCCACCAGCAGAATATTAAAAACTACTCCTCCCTACGAGCAGTACTTC

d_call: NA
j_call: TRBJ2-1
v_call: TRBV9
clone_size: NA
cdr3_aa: CASSVAGVAYNEQFF
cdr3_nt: TGTGCCAGCAGCGTTGCAGGGGTAGCCTACAATGAGCAGTTCTTC

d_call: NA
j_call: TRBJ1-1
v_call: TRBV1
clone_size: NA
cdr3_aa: CTSSQQGKGDTEAFF
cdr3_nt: TGCACCAGCAGCCAACAGGGGAAAGGGGACACTGAAGCTTTCTTT

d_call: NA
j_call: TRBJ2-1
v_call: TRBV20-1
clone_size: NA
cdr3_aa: CSATPVNEQFF
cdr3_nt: TGCAGTGCTACCCCAGTTAATGAGCAGTTCTTC

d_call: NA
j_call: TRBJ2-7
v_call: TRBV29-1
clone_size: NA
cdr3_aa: CSVDVRNRDTSYEQYF
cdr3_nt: TGCAGCGTTGACGTTCGCAACAGGGATACCTCCTACGAGCAGTACTTC

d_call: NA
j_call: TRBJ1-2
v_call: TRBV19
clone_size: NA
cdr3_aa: CASSMSPVYGYTF
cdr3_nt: TGTGCCAGTAGTATGAGTCCGGTCTATGGCTACACCTTC

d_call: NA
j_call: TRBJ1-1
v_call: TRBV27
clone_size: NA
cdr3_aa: CASSWGGVDTEAFF
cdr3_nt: TGTGCCAGCAGTTGGGGGGGGGTAGACACTGAAGCTTTCTTT

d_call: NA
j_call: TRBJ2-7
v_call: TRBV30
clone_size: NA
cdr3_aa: CAWGKQGLEQYF
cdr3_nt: TGTGCCTGGGGAAAGCAGGGTCTCGAGCAGTACTTC

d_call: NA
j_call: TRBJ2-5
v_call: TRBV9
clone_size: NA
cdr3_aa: CASSGGRETQYF
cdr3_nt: TGTGCCAGCAGCGGAGGGCGGGAGACCCAGTACTTC

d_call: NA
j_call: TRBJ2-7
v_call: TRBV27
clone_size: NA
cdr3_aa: CASSITGSSYEQYF
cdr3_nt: TGTGCCAGCAGTATCACAGGCAGCTCCTACGAGCAGTACTTC

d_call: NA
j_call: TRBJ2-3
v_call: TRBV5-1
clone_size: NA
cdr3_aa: CASSPPQPDTQYF
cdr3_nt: TGCGCCAGCAGCCCACCACAGCCGGATACGCAGTATTTT

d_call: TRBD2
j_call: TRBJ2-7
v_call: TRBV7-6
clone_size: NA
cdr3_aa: CASSPGLAFEQYF
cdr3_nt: TGTGCCAGCAGCCCGGGACTAGCTTTCGAGCAGTACTTC

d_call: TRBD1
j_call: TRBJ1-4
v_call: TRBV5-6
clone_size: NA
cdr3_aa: CASSLAGTGGDKKLFF
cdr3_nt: TGTGCCAGCAGCTTGGCGGGGACAGGGGGCGATAAAAAACTGTTTTTT

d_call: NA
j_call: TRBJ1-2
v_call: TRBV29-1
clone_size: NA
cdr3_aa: CRTQGNYGYTF
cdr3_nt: TGCAGGACCCAGGGGAACTATGGCTACACCTTC

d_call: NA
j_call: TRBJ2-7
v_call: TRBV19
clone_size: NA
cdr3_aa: CASSIGYEQYF
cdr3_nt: TGTGCCAGTAGTATCGGGTACGAGCAGTACTTC

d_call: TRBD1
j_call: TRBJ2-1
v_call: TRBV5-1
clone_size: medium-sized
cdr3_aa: CASSLERQGPYNEQFF
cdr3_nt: TGCGCCAGCAGCTTAGAAAGACAGGGGCCCTACAATGAGCAGTTCTTC

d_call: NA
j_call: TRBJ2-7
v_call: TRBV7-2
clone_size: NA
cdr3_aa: CASSLNYEQYF
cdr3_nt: TGTGCCAGCAGCTTGAACTACGAGCAGTACTTC

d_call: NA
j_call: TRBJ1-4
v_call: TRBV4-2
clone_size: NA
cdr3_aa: CASSQEGGVDEKLFF
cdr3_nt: TGTGCCAGCAGCCAAGAGGGGGGAGTCGATGAAAAACTGTTTTTT

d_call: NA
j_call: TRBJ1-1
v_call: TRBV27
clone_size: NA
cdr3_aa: CASSIQGPNTEAFF
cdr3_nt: TGTGCCAGCAGTATTCAGGGACCTAACACTGAAGCTTTCTTT